A selection of T cell receptor beta chains follows, all from one sample in a study of blood T cell repertoires in COVID-19. The method was immunoSEQ multiplex PCR; TCRdb's version includes in-frame clones alone and lacks a portion of them. The repertoire includes 100,000 to 150,000 clones, around nine tenths of them detected once, and 0.95% to 1.5% sits in the top ten. Sequencing was performed on peripheral blood. These receptors all come from a woman of 80 years or more with acute or convalescent COVID-19. CDR3s include the opening cysteine and the closing phenylalanine or tryptophan. D genes are given only for firm matches. Expanded clones are given a class, and other clones once, few, many or no size at all.

CDR3nt	CDR3aa	j_gene	d_gene	v_gene	abundance
TGTGCCACAAGAGAGATAGCGGGGGGGCTCCCAGATACGCAGTATTTT	CATREIAGGLPDTQYF	TRBJ2-3	TRBD2	TRBV6-6	.
TGTGCCAGCTCACCCACCCCGGGACAGGGTTACTATGGCTACACCTTC	CASSPTPGQGYYGYTF	TRBJ1-2	TRBD1	TRBV18	.
TGTGCCAGCAGTTTCCTAGGTATGGACTATGGCTACACCTTC	CASSFLGMDYGYTF	TRBJ1-2	.	TRBV28	.
TGTGCCAGCAGCTTGGCAGGAGGGAAAACCGGGGAGCTGTTTTTT	CASSLAGGKTGELFF	TRBJ2-2	.	TRBV5-4	.
TGTGCCAGCAGGCGGACTAGCGGGGGCACAGATACGCAGTATTTT	CASRRTSGGTDTQYF	TRBJ2-3	TRBD2	TRBV5-8	once
TGTGCCAGCAGCGTAACGACAGGGGGTTCCGGAAACACCATATATTTT	CASSVTTGGSGNTIYF	TRBJ1-3	TRBD1	TRBV9	once
TGTGCCAGCAGTGAATCAGGGTCCGCAGGCAATCAGCCCCAGCATTTT	CASSESGSAGNQPQHF	TRBJ1-5	.	TRBV6-1	.
TGTGCCAGCAGTCCTCAGACAGGGCGAGGGGGGACTGAAGCTTTCTTT	CASSPQTGRGGTEAFF	TRBJ1-1	TRBD1	TRBV28	.
TGTGCCAGTTGGAGGGGGCAAGGTTCGGAAGGCTACACCTTC	CASWRGQGSEGYTF	TRBJ1-2	TRBD1	TRBV19	.
TGCGCCAGCAGCACCGGTTCAGGGTTCCACCAAGAGACCCAGTACTTC	CASSTGSGFHQETQYF	TRBJ2-5	.	TRBV5-1	.
TGTGCCAGCAGCTTAGTACCAAGCGACGAGCAGTACTTC	CASSLVPSDEQYF	TRBJ2-7	.	TRBV7-3	few
TGTGCCAGCTCACCGGGACAGGGGGACGAGCAGTACTTC	CASSPGQGDEQYF	TRBJ2-7	TRBD1	TRBV18	.
TGTGCCAGCAGTCACCCCGGGGGGGAAGCTTTCTTT	CASSHPGGEAFF	TRBJ1-1	.	TRBV6-2/TRBV6-3	.
TGTGCCAGCAGTTCCTCCGCCCGGTATTCACCCCTCCACTTT	CASSSSARYSPLHF	TRBJ1-6	.	TRBV27	.
TGTGCCAGTAGGCGAAGTCCCTTACAGGGGGGGTATGGCTACACCTTC	CASRRSPLQGGYGYTF	TRBJ1-2	TRBD1	TRBV19	once